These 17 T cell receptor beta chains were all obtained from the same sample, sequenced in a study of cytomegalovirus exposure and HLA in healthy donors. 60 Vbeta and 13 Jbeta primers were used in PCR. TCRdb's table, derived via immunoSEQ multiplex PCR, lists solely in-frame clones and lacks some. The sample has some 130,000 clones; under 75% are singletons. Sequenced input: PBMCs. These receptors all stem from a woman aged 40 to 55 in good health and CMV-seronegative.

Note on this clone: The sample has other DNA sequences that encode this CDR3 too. CDR3 sequence (DNA): TGTGCCAGCAGTTACTCGGGAGCGGCTAACTATGGCTACACCTTC. Protein product: CASSYSGAANYGYTF. The rearrangement uses TRBV6-5 and TRBJ1-2; D not certain. Trimming took 0 bases from V and 0 from J, leaving 8 bases between them. The CDR3 contains 15 residues. Germline V gene lookup returns CDR1 MNHEY and CDR2 SVGAGI.

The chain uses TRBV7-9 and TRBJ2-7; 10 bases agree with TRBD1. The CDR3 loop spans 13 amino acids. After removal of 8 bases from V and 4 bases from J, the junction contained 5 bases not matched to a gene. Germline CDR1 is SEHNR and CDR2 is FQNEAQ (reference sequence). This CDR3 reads CASEGQGRYEQYF. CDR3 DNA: TGTGCCAGCGAGGGACAGGGGAGGTACGAGCAGTACTTC.

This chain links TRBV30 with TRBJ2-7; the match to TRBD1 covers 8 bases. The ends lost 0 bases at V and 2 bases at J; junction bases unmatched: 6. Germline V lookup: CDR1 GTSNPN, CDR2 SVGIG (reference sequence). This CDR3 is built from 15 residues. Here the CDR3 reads CAWSVGTGKTYEQYF. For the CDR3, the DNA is TGTGCCTGGAGTGTAGGGACAGGAAAAACCTACGAGCAGTACTTC. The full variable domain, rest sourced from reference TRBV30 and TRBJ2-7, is SQTIHQWPATLVQPVGSPLSLECTVEGTSNPNLYWYRQAAGRGLQLLFYSVGIGQISSEVPQNLSASRPQDRQFILSSKKLLLSDSGFYLCAWSVGTGKTYEQYFGPGTRLTVT.

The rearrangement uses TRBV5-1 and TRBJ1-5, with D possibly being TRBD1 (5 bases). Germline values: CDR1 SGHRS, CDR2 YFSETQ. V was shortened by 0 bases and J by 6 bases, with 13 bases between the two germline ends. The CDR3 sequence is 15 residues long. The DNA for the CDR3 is TGCGCCAGCAGCTTGGAAACAGGTCCTGGTCAGCCCCAGCATTTT. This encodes CASSLETGPGQPQHF.

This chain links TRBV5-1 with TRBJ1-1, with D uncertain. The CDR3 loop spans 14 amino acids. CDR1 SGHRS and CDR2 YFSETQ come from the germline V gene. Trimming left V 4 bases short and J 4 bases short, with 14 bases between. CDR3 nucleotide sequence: TGCGCCAGCAGCCTTACGACGGGAACCACTGAAGCTTTCTTT. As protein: CASSLTTGTTEAFF.

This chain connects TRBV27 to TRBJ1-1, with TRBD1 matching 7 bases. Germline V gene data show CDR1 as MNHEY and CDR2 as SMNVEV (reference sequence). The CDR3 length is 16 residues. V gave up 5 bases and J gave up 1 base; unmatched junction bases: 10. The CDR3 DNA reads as TGTGCCAGCAGTCCTACCGCTAGGGGGCCGAACACTGAAGCTTTCTTT. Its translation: CASSPTARGPNTEAFF.

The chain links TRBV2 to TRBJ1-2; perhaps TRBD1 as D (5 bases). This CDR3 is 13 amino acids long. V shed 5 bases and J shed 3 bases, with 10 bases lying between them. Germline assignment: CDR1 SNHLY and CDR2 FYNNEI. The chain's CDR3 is CASSSARDYGYTF. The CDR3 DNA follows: TGTGCCAGCAGTTCAGCCAGGGACTATGGCTACACCTTC.

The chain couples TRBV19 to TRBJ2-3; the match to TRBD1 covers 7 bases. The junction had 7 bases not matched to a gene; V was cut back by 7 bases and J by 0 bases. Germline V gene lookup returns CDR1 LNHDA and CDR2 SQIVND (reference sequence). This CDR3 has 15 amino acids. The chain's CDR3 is CASTRTGFSTDTQYF. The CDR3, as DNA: TGTGCCAGTACCCGGACAGGCTTCAGCACAGATACGCAGTATTTT.

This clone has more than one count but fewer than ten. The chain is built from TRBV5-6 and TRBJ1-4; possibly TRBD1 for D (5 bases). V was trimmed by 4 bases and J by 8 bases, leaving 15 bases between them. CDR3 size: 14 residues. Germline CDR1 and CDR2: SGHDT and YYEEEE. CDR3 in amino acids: CASSRDSLGEKLFF. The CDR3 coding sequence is TGTGCCAGCAGCAGAGACAGCCTCGGGGAAAAACTGTTTTTT.

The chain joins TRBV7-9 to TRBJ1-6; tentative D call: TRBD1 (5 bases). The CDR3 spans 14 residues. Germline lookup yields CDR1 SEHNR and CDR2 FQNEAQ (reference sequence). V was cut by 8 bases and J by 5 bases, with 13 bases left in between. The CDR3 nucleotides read TGTGCCAGCGGCGGGGGACGGGATAATTCACCCCTCCACTTT. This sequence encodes CASGGGRDNSPLHF.

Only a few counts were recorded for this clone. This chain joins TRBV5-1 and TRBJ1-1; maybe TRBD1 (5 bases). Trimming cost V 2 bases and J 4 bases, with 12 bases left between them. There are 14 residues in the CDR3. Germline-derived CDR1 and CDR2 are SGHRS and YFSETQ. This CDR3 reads CASSFIAQGTEAFF. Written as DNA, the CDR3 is TGCGCCAGCAGCTTTATCGCCCAGGGCACTGAAGCTTTCTTT. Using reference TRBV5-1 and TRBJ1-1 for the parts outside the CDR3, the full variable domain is KAGVTQTPRYLIKTRGQQVTLSCSPISGHRSVSWYQQTPGQGLQFLFEYFSETQRNKGNFPGRFSGRQFSNSRSEMNVSTLELGDSALYLCASSFIAQGTEAFFGQGTRLTVV.

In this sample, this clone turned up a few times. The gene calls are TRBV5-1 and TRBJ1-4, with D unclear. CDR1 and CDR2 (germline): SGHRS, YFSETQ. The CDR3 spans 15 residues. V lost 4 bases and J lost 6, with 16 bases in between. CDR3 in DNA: TGCGCCAGCAGCCGACTCGGGAGGGAAGATGAAAAACTGTTTTTT. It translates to CASSRLGREDEKLFF.

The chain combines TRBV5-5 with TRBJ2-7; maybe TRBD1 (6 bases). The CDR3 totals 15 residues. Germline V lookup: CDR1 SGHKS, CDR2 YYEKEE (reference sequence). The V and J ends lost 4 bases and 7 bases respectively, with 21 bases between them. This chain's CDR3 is CASSPIPTPGVEQYF. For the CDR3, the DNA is TGTGCCAGCAGCCCTATACCCACACCAGGGGTTGAGCAGTACTTC.

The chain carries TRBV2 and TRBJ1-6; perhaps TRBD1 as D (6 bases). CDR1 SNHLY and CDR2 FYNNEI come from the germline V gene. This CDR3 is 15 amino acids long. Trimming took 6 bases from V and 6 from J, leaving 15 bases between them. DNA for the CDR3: TGTGCCAGCAGAGAAAGCGGACAGCTTAATTCACCCCTCCACTTT. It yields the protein CASRESGQLNSPLHF.

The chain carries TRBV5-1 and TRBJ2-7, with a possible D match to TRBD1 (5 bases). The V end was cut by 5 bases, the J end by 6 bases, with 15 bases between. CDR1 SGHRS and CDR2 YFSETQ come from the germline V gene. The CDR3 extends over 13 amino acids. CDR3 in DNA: TGCGCCAGCAGAACGACGACAGATGGCGAGCAGTACTTC. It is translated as CASRTTTDGEQYF.

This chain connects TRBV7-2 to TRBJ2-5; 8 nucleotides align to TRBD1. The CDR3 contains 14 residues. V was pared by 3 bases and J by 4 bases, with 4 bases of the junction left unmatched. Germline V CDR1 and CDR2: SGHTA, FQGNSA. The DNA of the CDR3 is TGTGCCAGCAGCTTCGGGACAGGCCGAGAGACCCAGTACTTC. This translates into CASSFGTGRETQYF. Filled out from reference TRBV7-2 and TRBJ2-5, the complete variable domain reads GAGVSQSPSNKVTEKGKDVELRCDPISGHTALYWYRQSLGQGLEFLIYFQGNSAPDKSGLPSDRFSAERTGGSVSTLTIQRTQQEDSAVYLCASSFGTGRETQYFGPGTRLLVL.

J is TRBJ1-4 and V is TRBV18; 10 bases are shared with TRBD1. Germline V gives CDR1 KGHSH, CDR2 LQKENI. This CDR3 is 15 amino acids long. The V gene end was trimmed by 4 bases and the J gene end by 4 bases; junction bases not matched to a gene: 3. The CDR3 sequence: CASSLRTGGNEKLFF. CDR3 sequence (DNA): TGTGCCAGCTCACTCCGGACAGGGGGTAATGAAAAACTGTTTTTT.